This T cell receptor beta chain was sequenced in a study of PD-L1 blockade in urothelial cancer. Study context: Analyzed time points were 3 weeks (second dose) and 6 weeks after therapy began.

Study results and limitations: Pretreatment peripheral blood TCR clonality that fell below the median predicted better survival among the patients studied.

Note on this clone: Its antigen is not known.

The time point here: peripheral blood 6 weeks after treatment start. Each patient gave between 1 and 8 samples, pretreatment and on-treatment. This CDR3 comprises 13 residues. J lost 2 bases, V lost 5 bases, and 2 bases had no gene match. From germline, CDR1 is LNHNV and CDR2 YYDKDF (reference sequence). Repertoires were generated with immunoSEQ multiplex PCR, while TCRdb's copy carries only in-frame clones and drops some. The sample records some 120,000 clones, about 82% being singletons. The chain couples TRBV15 to TRBJ1-1; TRBD1 agrees at 7 bases. The sequence came from a man aged 45-60 years with urothelial cancer. This specimen consisted of PBMCs, obtained around atezolizumab (anti-PD-L1) treatment. For the CDR3, the DNA is TGTGCCACCAGCCGGGACAGAAACACTGAAGCTTTCTTT. Translation: CATSRDRNTEAFF.